This TCR beta chain was captured in a study of T cell repertoires in cytomegalovirus infection. The wider study: Evidence of both CMV infection and a matching HLA type came from public TCR beta signatures. The study's findings and limits: The study found HLA-C-restricted CMV-specific TCR beta clonotypes dominating the ex vivo response. Of the TCR beta families, the public ones yielded a cumulative frequency that identified carriers of CMV plus the relevant HLA.

CDR3 length: 13 amino acids. The ends were cut back, 6 bases at V and 0 bases at J, with 5 bases in the middle. Regarding this clonotype: Its antigen is not identified.

Using its own MiXCR run on the reads, TCRdb lists one record per CDR3 protein. The data contain 170,000 or so distinct CDR3 sequences, about an eighth of them seen just once; the ten biggest clones take up over 25%. The sample consisted of PBMCs. The sequence was obtained from a human donor in good health (CMV status not recorded). Some clones in this sample may be carry-over from other donors' samples. The chain links TRBV6-7 to TRBJ2-2; no clear D gene. TRBV6-7 is noted as an ORF with a role that remains uncertain. CDR3 coding DNA: TGTGCCAGCAGGCAGTCGAACACCGGGGAGCTGTTTTTT. Its translation is CASRQSNTGELFF.